This entry lists 3 T cell receptor beta chains sequenced from one sample in a study of blood T cell repertoires in COVID-19. Generated by immunoSEQ multiplex PCR, the TCRdb table keeps only in-frame clones and is missing some. The sample carries 160,000 or so clones, about 84% recorded once. Sequenced input: PBMCs or T cells enriched from blood (not recorded which). Receptors originate from a woman in her thirties or forties with acute COVID-19.

This chain joins TRBV1 and TRBJ1-1. TRBV1 is a known pseudogene. This CDR3 comprises 16 residues. Here the CDR3 DNA reads TGCACCAGCAGCCCGGAGTCAGAAAAAGTTAACACTGAAGCTTTCTTT. Translation: CTSSPESEKVNTEAFF.

The rearrangement joins TRBV29-1 to TRBJ2-7; 7 nucleotides align to TRBD2. The CDR3 spans 15 residues. Per germline, CDR1 SQVTM and CDR2 ANQGSEA. J gave up 0 bases and V 6 bases, and 11 bases lay outside the gene matches. This CDR3 is CSVRGGDFSSYEQYF. The DNA for the CDR3 is TGCAGCGTCCGGGGAGGGGACTTTAGCTCCTACGAGCAGTACTTC.

V usage is TRBV14 and J usage is TRBJ2-7; D might be TRBD2 (5 bases). V gave up 0 bases and J gave up 6 bases, with 6 bases separating them. The CDR3 extends over 12 amino acids. Germline V gene lookup returns CDR1 SGHDN and CDR2 FVKESK. In nucleotides, the CDR3 is TGTGCCAGCAGCCAAGAAGAGGGCGAGCAGTACTTC. Translating gives CASSQEEGEQYF.